The T cell receptor beta chain under discussion was sequenced for a study of shared clonotypes between healthy human individuals. CDR1 and CDR2 (germline): MRHNA, SNTAGT. There are 15 residues in the CDR3. V lost 0 bases, J lost 5 bases, and 10 bases lay in between. Pooled CD45RO+ cells and CCR7-negative CD45RA+ TemRA cells made up CD8 memory. This clone was detected a few times. Sequencing used immunoSEQ multiplex PCR; TCRdb keeps in-frame clones, though not all of them. The sample consists of over 95,000 clones, around 71% of them appearing once. Material: memory CD8+ T cells sorted from blood. Subset noted: CD45RO+ cells pooled with CCR7-negative TemRA cells. The chain recombines TRBV6-4 with TRBJ2-2, with a weak D call TRBD1 (5 bases). This receptor was obtained from a woman aged 25 to 39 in good health. The CDR3 here is CASSDSGDGTGELFF. CDR3 bases: TGTGCCAGCAGTGACTCAGGGGATGGTACCGGGGAGCTGTTTTTT.